This passage covers 27 T cell receptor beta chains from one sample sequenced in a study of shared clonotypes between healthy human individuals. Profiled with immunoSEQ multiplex PCR; TCRdb holds only in-frame clones, not every one. The table includes around 690,000 clones, roughly 88% detected once. Sequences were obtained from memory CD8+ T cells from PBMCs. Subset reported: CD45RO+ cells pooled with CCR7-negative TemRA cells. Receptor source: a man in his late teens or twenties in good health. Some clones in this sample may be carry-over from other donors' samples.

This sequence joins TRBV7-9 and TRBJ2-5; TRBD1 matches at 8 bases. The V gene end was trimmed by 2 bases and the J gene end by 0 bases; junction bases not matched to a gene: 8. The CDR3 runs 17 residues. Germline-derived CDR1 and CDR2 are SEHNR and FQNEAQ (reference sequence). The CDR3 protein is CASSLRVTGGYQETQYF. CDR3 bases: TGTGCCAGCAGCTTAAGAGTAACAGGGGGGTACCAAGAGACCCAGTACTTC.

To note about this clone: Given a much more abundant clone one base away, this may be a read error. This chain uses TRBV6-1 with TRBJ1-2; D not resolved. Germline CDR1 and CDR2: MNHNS and SASEGT. V was cut by 3 bases and J by 8 bases, with 13 bases left in between. The length of the CDR3 is 13 residues. In nucleotides, the CDR3 is TGTGCCAGCAGTGAGGCAGGCCTGGGAGGCTACACCTTC. It is translated as CASSEAGLGGYTF.

The chain has TRBV10-3 and TRBJ2-7, with a possible D match to TRBD1 (6 bases). Between the trimmed V and J ends, which lost 0 bases and 4 bases, there was a span of 13 bases. Germline assignment: CDR1 ENHRY and CDR2 SYGVKD. The CDR3 is made up of 15 amino acids. DNA for the CDR3: TGTGCCATCAGTGAGTCGTTTGGACAGATTTACGAGCAGTACTTC. This gives the protein CAISESFGQIYEQYF.

The rearrangement joins TRBV7-9 to TRBJ1-5; the D is unclear. Deletions cut 5 bases from V and 6 bases from J, with 11 bases between. Germline lookup yields CDR1 SEHNR and CDR2 FQNEAQ (reference sequence). The CDR3 runs 13 residues. CDR3 protein: CASSRGLSQPQHF. CDR3 sequence (DNA): TGTGCCAGCAGCCGCGGTTTGAGTCAGCCCCAGCATTTT.

The chain has TRBV27 and TRBJ2-7, with 12 bases lining up with TRBD2. After removal of 4 bases from V and 7 bases from J, the junction contained 5 bases not matched to a gene. This CDR3 contains 14 residues. The germline CDR1 and CDR2 sequences are MNHEY and SMNVEV (reference sequence). CDR3 sequence (DNA): TGTGCCAGCAGTTCTAGCGGGAGGGCCTGGGAGCAGTACTTC. This sequence encodes CASSSSGRAWEQYF.

This clone was seen only once. The chain is built from TRBV27 and TRBJ2-4, with D possibly being TRBD2 (5 bases). This CDR3 is 13 amino acids long. Germline CDR1 is MNHEY and CDR2 is SMNVEV (reference sequence). Trimming cost V 2 bases and J 8 bases, with 10 bases left between them. The CDR3 DNA reads TGTGCCAGCAGTTTAATGGCGGGTTACATTCAGTACTTC. Its translation: CASSLMAGYIQYF.

The chain is built from TRBV7-8 and TRBJ1-4, with D possibly matching TRBD1 (6 bases). V was cut by 5 bases and J by 0 bases, with 10 bases left in between. Germline assignment: CDR1 SGHVS and CDR2 FQNEAQ. The CDR3 runs to 15 residues. The DNA of the CDR3 is TGTGCCAGCAGCCAGGGGAGAGCAACTAATGAAAAACTGTTTTTT. Its protein is CASSQGRATNEKLFF.

The CDR3: CASSVVLTGEAFF. Here the CDR3 DNA reads TGTGCCAGCAGCGTAGTGTTGACAGGTGAAGCTTTCTTT. V and J are TRBV9 and TRBJ1-1; tentative D call: TRBD1 (6 bases). Germline values: CDR1 SGDLS, CDR2 YYNGEE. This CDR3 is 13 amino acids long. Trimming took 0 bases from V and 7 from J, leaving 10 bases between them.

This rearrangement joins TRBV7-6 to TRBJ1-2; 12 bases fit TRBD1. The length of the CDR3 is 15 residues. The V and J ends lost 5 bases and 6 bases, in that order; junction bases with no gene match: 7. CDR1 SGHVS and CDR2 FNYEAQ come from the germline V gene. The CDR3 DNA follows: TGTGCCAGCAGCCCAAGGGACAGGGGGCTTGATGGCTACACCTTC. Translating gives CASSPRDRGLDGYTF.

The chain combines TRBV6-1 with TRBJ2-5; 9 bases fit TRBD2. This CDR3 contains 16 residues. Germline trimming cut 4 bases from V and 5 bases from J; bases unmatched to any gene: 11. Germline V gives CDR1 MNHNS, CDR2 SASEGT. The CDR3 spells CASSVNGGLAMETQYF. CDR3 bases: TGTGCCAGCAGTGTCAACGGGGGACTAGCTATGGAGACCCAGTACTTC.

The chain has TRBV19 and TRBJ1-5; D might be TRBD1 (5 bases). Germline assignment: CDR1 LNHDA and CDR2 SQIVND (reference sequence). This CDR3 comprises 17 residues. Trimming removed 6 bases at V and 2 bases at J, with 20 bases between. The CDR3 nucleotides are TGTGCCAGTAGCCCCCGAGGGGTAAGAGAGGGCAATCAGCCCCAGCATTTT. Protein product: CASSPRGVREGNQPQHF.

The CDR3 DNA reads as TGTGCCAGCAGGAGTCAGATCACAGATACGCAGTATTTT. This codes for CASRSQITDTQYF. This rearrangement joins TRBV7-3 to TRBJ2-3; D gene ambiguous. The CDR3 is 13 residues long. Trimming shortened V by 6 bases and J by 2 bases, and 9 bases separated the two germline ends. The V gene's germline CDR1 is SGHTA and CDR2 FQGTGA.

V gene TRBV15 combines with J gene TRBJ2-3; D assignment may be TRBD1 or TRBD2 (6 bases each). The CDR3 consists of 14 residues. Germline V gene data show CDR1 as LNHNV and CDR2 as YYDKDF (reference sequence). V lost 8 bases and J 2 bases, leaving 14 bases between the germline ends. The CDR3 DNA is TGTGCCACCTGGGCCGGGGGCCCCACAGATACGCAGTATTTT. This encodes CATWAGGPTDTQYF.

This chain links TRBV7-9 with TRBJ1-2, with no clear D. CDR1 is SEHNR and CDR2 is FQNEAQ in the germline V gene (reference sequence). The CDR3 extends over 12 amino acids. The ends were cut back, 0 bases at V and 8 bases at J, with 7 bases in the middle. The CDR3 DNA reads as TGTGCCAGCAGCTTAGCGAAGGAGGGCTACACCTTC. The encoded protein is CASSLAKEGYTF.

This rearrangement joins TRBV27 to TRBJ2-1; D unclear. The CDR3 consists of 15 residues. V was trimmed by 2 bases and J by 0 bases, leaving 8 bases between them. From germline, CDR1 is MNHEY and CDR2 SMNVEV (reference sequence). The CDR3 is CASSLRMSSYNEQFF. CDR3 in DNA: TGTGCCAGCAGTTTAAGAATGAGCTCCTACAATGAGCAGTTCTTC.

This clone has a single count. V is TRBV5-6 and J is TRBJ2-1, with 8 bases fitting TRBD1. CDR3 length: 15 amino acids. CDR1 is SGHDT and CDR2 is YYEEEE in the germline V gene. The V segment lost 3 bases and the J segment 2 bases; nucleotides outside the gene matches: 4. In nucleotides, the CDR3 is TGTGCCAGCAGCTGGGGGACAGGAGCCTACAATGAGCAGTTCTTC. The encoded protein is CASSWGTGAYNEQFF.

V usage is TRBV4-3 and J usage is TRBJ2-2, with D hard to call. V shed 1 base and J shed 4 bases, with 10 bases lying between them. CDR3 length: 15 amino acids. Per germline, CDR1 LGHNA and CDR2 YSLEER. DNA of the CDR3: TGCGCCAGCAGCCAAGGACGAGGACCCACCGGGGAGCTGTTTTTT. It codes for CASSQGRGPTGELFF.

The chain employs TRBV28 and TRBJ1-5; D is unresolved. The germline V gene has CDR1 MDHEN and CDR2 SYDVKM. V lost 2 bases, J lost 3 bases, and 11 bases lay in between. The CDR3 extends over 15 amino acids. In DNA form, the CDR3 reads TGTGCCAGCAGTTTACTCTCGGACGTCAATCAGCCCCAGCATTTT. It specifies CASSLLSDVNQPQHF.

The chain is built from TRBV4-1 and TRBJ1-3; perhaps TRBD1 as D (5 bases). CDR1 MGHRA and CDR2 YSYEKL come from the germline V gene. V lost 0 bases and J 4 bases, leaving 13 bases between the germline ends. CDR3 length: 16 residues. The CDR3 DNA follows: TGCGCCAGCAGCCAAGACCGGACCAGGGTGGGAAACACCATATATTTT. Amino acid sequence: CASSQDRTRVGNTIYF.

V is TRBV7-6 and J is TRBJ2-3, with no clear D. Trimming removed 2 bases from V and 6 bases from J, with 9 bases in between. The CDR3 spans 13 residues. Germline CDR1 is SGHVS and CDR2 is FNYEAQ. The CDR3 protein is CASSLLVEDTQYF. CDR3 bases: TGTGCCAGCAGCTTACTAGTTGAGGATACGCAGTATTTT.

The chain combines TRBV14 with TRBJ2-7, with D possibly matching TRBD1 (6 bases). Trimming removed 0 bases from V and 2 bases from J, with 14 bases in between. The germline V gene has CDR1 SGHDN and CDR2 FVKESK. The CDR3 is 16 residues long. DNA of the CDR3: TGTGCCAGCAGCCAAGATAGGCAGGGGACGCCCTACGAGCAGTACTTC. Translated: CASSQDRQGTPYEQYF.

The chain carries TRBV11-1 and TRBJ1-1; tentatively, D is TRBD1 (6 bases). The CDR3 extends over 14 amino acids. Trimming stripped 5 bases from V and 4 bases from J, with 14 bases between. Germline lookup yields CDR1 SGHAT and CDR2 FQDESV (reference sequence). CDR3 in amino acids: CASSIGGPGTEAFF. CDR3 sequence (DNA): TGTGCCAGCAGCATAGGGGGACCGGGCACTGAAGCTTTCTTT.

This clone appeared many times. The chain joins TRBV4-2 to TRBJ2-3; either TRBD1 or TRBD2 may fit D (5 bases each). Per germline, CDR1 LGHNA and CDR2 YNFKEQ. The CDR3 length is 15 residues. Trimming removed 4 bases at V and 2 bases at J, with 13 bases between. The CDR3: CASSPGTSNTDTQYF. The CDR3 DNA sequence: TGTGCCAGCAGCCCCGGGACGTCGAACACAGATACGCAGTATTTT.

The genes are TRBV7-9 and TRBJ2-3; D not resolved. Germline V CDR1 and CDR2: SEHNR, FQNEAQ (reference sequence). The CDR3 runs to 12 residues. V was pared by 0 bases and J by 5 bases, with 3 bases between. CDR3 amino acids: CASSLAKDTQYF. CDR3 nucleotide sequence: TGTGCCAGCAGCTTAGCGAAAGATACGCAGTATTTT.

The J gene is TRBJ2-1, the V gene TRBV7-7; TRBD2 matches 10 bases. In germline, CDR1 is SSHAT, CDR2 FNYEAQ (reference sequence). This CDR3 is built from 16 residues. V gave up 0 bases and J gave up 4 bases; unmatched junction bases: 3. DNA of the CDR3: TGTGCCAGCAGCTTAGCCCTAGCGGGAGCATACAATGAGCAGTTCTTC. Translated, it gives CASSLALAGAYNEQFF.

The chain joins TRBV7-8 to TRBJ1-1; TRBD1 is a possible D gene (5 bases). The CDR3 totals 14 residues. Germline assignment: CDR1 SGHVS and CDR2 FQNEAQ. V dropped 1 base and J dropped 7 bases, with 13 bases sitting between them. CDR3 bases: TGTGCCAGCAGCTTAGTCGGAGGGGAGAGTGAAGCTTTCTTT. It yields the protein CASSLVGGESEAFF.

This chain uses TRBV28 with TRBJ2-7; the D gene is possibly TRBD1 (6 bases). CDR1 and CDR2 from the germline V gene are MDHEN and SYDVKM. CDR3 length equals 14 residues. V was cut by 5 bases and J by 2 bases, with 13 bases left in between. The CDR3 bases are TGTGCCAGCAGTCTCAGGGGCCCGCCCTACGAGCAGTACTTC. Its translation is CASSLRGPPYEQYF.